The T cell receptor beta chain under discussion was sequenced for a study of shared clonotypes between healthy human individuals. Study at large: The plates for each donor numbered three CD4 naive, three CD4 memory, two CD8 naive and one CD8 memory.

Selected positively for CCR7 and CD45RO-negative, naive CD8 cells excluded terminally differentiated effector memory CD45RA+ cells. CDR3 length: 15 residues. Germline lookup yields CDR1 MNHEY and CDR2 SMNVEV (reference sequence). V shed 5 bases and J shed 2 bases, with 15 bases lying between them. Assay used: immunoSEQ multiplex PCR; TCRdb lists only in-frame clones, some missing. The sample lists hundreds of thousands of clones, approximately 95% occurring once. The chain recombines TRBV27 with TRBJ2-5; tentatively, D is TRBD1 or TRBD2 (5 bases each). The sample comprised naive CD8+ T cells sorted from blood. This clonotype was sampled from a woman aged 30 to 39 in good health. CDR3 residues: CASSPRDARQETQYF. The CDR3 coding sequence is TGTGCCAGCAGTCCAAGGGACGCGCGACAAGAGACCCAGTACTTC.